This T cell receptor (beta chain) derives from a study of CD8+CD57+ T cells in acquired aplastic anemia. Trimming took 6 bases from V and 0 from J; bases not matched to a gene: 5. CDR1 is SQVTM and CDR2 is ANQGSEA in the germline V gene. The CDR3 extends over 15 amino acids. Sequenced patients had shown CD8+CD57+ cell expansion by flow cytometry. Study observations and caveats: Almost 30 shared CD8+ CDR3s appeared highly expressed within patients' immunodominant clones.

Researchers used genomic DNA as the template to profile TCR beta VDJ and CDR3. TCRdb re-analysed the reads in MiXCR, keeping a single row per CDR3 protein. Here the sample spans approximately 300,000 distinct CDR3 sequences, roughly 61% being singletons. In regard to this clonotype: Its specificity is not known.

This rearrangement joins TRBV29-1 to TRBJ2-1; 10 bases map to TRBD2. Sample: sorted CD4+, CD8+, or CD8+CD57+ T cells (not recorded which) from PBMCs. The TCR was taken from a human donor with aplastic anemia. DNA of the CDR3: TGCAGCGTAGTACTAGCGGGGAGCTCCTACAATGAGCAGTTCTTC. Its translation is CSVVLAGSSYNEQFF.